What follows is one T cell receptor (beta chain) and its context. Its antigen is still unknown. V trimming: 5 bases; J trimming: 4 bases; junction bases outside the gene matches: 8. CDR3 length: 15 amino acids. Per the germline V gene, CDR1 is MNHEY and CDR2 is SMNVEV (reference sequence). This sample was included in a study of OX40 agonist ivuxolimab in advanced cancers. Study context: Ivuxolimab, an antibody that agonizes OX40 (CD134), was administered to the patients. Study-wide findings and caveats: The CD4+ and CD8+ T cells in the blood had expanded clonally by week 6 at 0.1 to 3.0 mg/kg.

The data were produced by immunoSEQ multiplex PCR, yet TCRdb's version contains in-frame clones alone and is incomplete. The sample yields 22,000 or so clones, around 80% seen once. This TCR was recovered from an adult with an advanced solid tumor such as melanoma, head and neck, liver or kidney cancer. The sample here was CD4+ or CD8+ T cells sorted from blood, taken in a trial of the OX40 agonist ivuxolimab. The chain carries TRBV27 and TRBJ2-3, with TRBD2 identical over 8 bases. Written as DNA, the CDR3 is TGTGCCAGCAGTGAACGGACTAGCCTGGCAGATACGCAGTATTTT. Translated, it gives CASSERTSLADTQYF.